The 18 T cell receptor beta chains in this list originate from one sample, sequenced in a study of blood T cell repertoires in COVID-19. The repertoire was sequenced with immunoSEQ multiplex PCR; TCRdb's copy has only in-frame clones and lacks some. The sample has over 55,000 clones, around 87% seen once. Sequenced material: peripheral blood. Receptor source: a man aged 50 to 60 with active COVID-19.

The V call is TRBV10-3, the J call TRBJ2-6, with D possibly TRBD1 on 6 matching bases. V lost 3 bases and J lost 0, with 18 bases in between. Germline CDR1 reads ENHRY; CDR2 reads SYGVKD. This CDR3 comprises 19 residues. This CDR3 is CAISEIGQGHPSGANVLTF. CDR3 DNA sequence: TGTGCCATCAGTGAAATAGGGCAGGGACACCCCTCTGGGGCCAACGTCCTGACTTTC.

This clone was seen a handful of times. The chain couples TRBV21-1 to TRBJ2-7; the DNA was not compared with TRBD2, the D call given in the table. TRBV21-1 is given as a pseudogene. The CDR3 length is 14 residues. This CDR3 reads CASSKSRDSYEQYF. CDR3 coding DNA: TGTGCCAGCAGCAAATCGAGGGATTCCTACGAGCAGTACTTC.

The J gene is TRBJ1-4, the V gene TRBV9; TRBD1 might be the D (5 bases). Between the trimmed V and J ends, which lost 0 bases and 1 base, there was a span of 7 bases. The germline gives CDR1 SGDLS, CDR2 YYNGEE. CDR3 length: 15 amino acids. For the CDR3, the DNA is TGTGCCAGCAGCGTAGCTCAGGGAACTAATGAAAAACTGTTTTTT. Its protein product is CASSVAQGTNEKLFF.

CDR3 DNA sequence: TGTGCCAGCATCAGGGGGACCATGAACACTGAAGCTTTCTTT. Residues: CASIRGTMNTEAFF. This chain connects TRBV28 to TRBJ1-1; 7 nucleotides agree with TRBD1. The germline CDR1 and CDR2 sequences are MDHEN and SYDVKM. The J segment lost 0 bases and the V segment lost 7 bases, leaving 5 bases of the junction unmatched. The CDR3 is made up of 14 amino acids.

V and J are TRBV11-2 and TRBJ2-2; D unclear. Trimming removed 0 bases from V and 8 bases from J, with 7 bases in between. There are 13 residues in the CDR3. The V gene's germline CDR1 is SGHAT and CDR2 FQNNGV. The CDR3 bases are TGTGCCAGCAGCTTAGATCTATGGGGGGAGCTGTTTTTT. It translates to CASSLDLWGELFF.

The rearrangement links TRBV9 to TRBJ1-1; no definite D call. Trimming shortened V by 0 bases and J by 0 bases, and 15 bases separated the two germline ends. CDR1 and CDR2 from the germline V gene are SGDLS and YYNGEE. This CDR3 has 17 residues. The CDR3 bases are TGTGCCAGCAGCGTAGGCTATCAGCAAGACATGAACACTGAAGCTTTCTTT. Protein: CASSVGYQQDMNTEAFF.

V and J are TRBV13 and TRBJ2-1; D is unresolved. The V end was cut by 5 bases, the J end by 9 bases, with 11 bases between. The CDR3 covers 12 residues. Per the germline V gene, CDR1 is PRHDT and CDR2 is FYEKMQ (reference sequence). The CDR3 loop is CASSLVAGEQFF. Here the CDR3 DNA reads TGTGCCAGCAGCCTCGTGGCTGGTGAGCAGTTCTTC.

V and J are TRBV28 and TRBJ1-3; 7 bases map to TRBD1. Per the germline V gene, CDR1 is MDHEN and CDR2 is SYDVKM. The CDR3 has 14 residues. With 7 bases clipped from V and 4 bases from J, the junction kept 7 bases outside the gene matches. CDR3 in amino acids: CASIETGQGNTIYF. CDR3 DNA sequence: TGTGCCAGCATTGAGACAGGGCAAGGAAACACCATATATTTT.

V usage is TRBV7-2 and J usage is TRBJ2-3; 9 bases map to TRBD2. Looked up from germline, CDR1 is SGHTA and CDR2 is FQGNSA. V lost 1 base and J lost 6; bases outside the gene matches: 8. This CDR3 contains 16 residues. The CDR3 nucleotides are TGTGCCAGCAGCTTAGGGGGGACTAGCCTCTACGATACGCAGTATTTT. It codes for CASSLGGTSLYDTQYF.

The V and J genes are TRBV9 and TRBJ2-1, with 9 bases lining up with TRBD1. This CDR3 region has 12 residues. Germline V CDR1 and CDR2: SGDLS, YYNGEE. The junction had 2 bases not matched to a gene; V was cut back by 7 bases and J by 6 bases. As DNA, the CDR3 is TGTGCCAGCGGACAGGGGAGCAATGAGCAGTTCTTC. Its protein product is CASGQGSNEQFF.

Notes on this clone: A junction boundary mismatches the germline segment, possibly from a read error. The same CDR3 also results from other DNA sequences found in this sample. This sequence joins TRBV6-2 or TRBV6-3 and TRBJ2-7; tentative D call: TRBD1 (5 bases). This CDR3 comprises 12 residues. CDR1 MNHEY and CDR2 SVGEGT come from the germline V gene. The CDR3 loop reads CASSRQSYEQYF. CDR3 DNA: TGTGCCAGCAGTCGACAGTCCTATGAGCAGTACTTC.

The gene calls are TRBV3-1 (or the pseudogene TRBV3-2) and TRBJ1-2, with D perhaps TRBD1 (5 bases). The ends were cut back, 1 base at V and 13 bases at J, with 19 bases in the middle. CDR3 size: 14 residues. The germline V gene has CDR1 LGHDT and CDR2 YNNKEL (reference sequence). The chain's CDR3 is CASSQGGSQGAATF. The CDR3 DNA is TGTGCCAGCAGCCAAGGCGGGAGTCAAGGGGCGGCCACCTTC.

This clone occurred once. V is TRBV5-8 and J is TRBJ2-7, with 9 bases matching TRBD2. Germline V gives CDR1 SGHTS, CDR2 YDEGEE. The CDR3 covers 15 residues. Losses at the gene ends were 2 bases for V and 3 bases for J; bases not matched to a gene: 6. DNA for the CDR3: TGTGCCAGCAGCTTACAAGCGGGAGGACACTACGAGCAGTACTTC. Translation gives CASSLQAGGHYEQYF.

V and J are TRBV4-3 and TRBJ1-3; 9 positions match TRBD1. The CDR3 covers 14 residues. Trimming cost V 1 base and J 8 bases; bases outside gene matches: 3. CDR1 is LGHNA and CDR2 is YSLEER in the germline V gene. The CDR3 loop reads CASSQATGGDTIYF. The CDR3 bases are TGCGCCAGCAGCCAAGCTACAGGGGGCGACACCATATATTTT.

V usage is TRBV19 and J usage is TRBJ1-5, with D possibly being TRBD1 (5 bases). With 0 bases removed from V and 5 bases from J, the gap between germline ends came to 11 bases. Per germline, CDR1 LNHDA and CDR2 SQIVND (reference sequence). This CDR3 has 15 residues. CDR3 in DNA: TGTGCCAGTAGTATAGAGACGGGGGGACATCAGCCCCAGCATTTT. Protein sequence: CASSIETGGHQPQHF.

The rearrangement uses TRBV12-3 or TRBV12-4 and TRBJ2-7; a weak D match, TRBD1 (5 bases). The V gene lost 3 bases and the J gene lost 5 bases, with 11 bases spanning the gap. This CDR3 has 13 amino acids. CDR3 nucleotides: TGTGCCAGCAGTTTCGGCAGGGTTGACGAGCAGTACTTC. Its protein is CASSFGRVDEQYF.

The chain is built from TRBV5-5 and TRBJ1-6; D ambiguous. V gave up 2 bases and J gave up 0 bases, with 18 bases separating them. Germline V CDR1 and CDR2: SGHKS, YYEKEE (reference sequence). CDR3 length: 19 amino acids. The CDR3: CASSLAPRVAGSYNSPLHF. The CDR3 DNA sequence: TGTGCCAGCAGCTTAGCCCCCCGAGTTGCGGGCTCCTATAATTCACCCCTCCACTTT.

The CDR3 loop is CASSATVDTQYF. The DNA of the CDR3 is TGCGCCAGCAGCGCGACAGTAGATACGCAGTATTTT. This chain connects TRBV5-1 to TRBJ2-3; possible D gene TRBD1, 5 bases. There are 12 residues in the CDR3. Germline loops: CDR1 SGHRS, CDR2 YFSETQ. The V end lost 4 bases, the J end lost 5 bases, and 8 bases lay between the germline ends.